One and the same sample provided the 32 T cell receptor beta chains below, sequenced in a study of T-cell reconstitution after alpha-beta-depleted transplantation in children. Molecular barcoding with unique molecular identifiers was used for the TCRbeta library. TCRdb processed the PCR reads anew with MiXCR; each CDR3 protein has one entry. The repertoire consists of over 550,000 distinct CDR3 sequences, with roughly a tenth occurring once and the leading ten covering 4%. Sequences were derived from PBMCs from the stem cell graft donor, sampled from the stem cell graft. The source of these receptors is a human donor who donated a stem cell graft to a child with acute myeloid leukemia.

The CDR3 DNA is TGTGCCAGTAGTCCGGGTGACTACGAGCAGTACTTC. It is translated as CASSPGDYEQYF. This chain links TRBV19 with TRBJ2-7; the D is unclear. V gave up 5 bases and J gave up 3 bases, with 8 bases separating them. The length of the CDR3 is 12 residues. Germline V gives CDR1 LNHDA, CDR2 SQIVND (reference sequence).

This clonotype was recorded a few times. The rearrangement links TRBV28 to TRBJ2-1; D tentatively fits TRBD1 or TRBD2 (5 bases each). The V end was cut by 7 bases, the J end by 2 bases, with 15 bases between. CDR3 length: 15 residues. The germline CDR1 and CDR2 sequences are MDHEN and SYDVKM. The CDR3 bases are TGTGCCAGCAATTCCCGGGGACGGGCCTACAATGAGCAGTTCTTC. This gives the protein CASNSRGRAYNEQFF. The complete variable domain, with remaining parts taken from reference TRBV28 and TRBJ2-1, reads DVKVTQSSRYLVKRTGEKVFLECVQDMDHENMFWYRQDPGLGLRLIYFSYDVKMKEKGDIPEGYSVSREKKERFSLILESASTNQTSMYLCASNSRGRAYNEQFFGPGTRLTVL.

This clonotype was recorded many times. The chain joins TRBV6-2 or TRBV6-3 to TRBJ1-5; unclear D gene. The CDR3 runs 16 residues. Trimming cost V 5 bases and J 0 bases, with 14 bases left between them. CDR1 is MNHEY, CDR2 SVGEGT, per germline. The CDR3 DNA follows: TGTGCCAGCAGTGCCTCGGGTGGGTATAGCAATCAGCCCCAGCATTTT. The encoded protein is CASSASGGYSNQPQHF.

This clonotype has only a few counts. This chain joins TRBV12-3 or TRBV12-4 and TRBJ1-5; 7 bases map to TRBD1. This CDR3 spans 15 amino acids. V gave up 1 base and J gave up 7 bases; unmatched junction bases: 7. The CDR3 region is CASSLVEGGVQPQHF. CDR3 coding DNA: TGTGCCAGCAGTTTAGTGGAAGGGGGCGTCCAGCCCCAGCATTTT.

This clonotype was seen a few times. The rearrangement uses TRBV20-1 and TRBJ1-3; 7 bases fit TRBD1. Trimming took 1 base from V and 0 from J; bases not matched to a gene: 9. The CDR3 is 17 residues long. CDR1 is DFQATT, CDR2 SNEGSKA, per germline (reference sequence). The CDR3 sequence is CSARGIQGQSSGNTIYF. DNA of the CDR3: TGCAGTGCTAGAGGAATCCAGGGACAGAGCTCTGGAAACACCATATATTTT.

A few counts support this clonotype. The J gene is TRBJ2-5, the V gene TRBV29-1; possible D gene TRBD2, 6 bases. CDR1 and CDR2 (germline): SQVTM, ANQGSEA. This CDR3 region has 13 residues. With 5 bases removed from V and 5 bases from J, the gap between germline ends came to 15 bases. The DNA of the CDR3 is TGCAGCGTTATGGGGGGTGGAGGGGAGACCCAGTACTTC. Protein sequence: CSVMGGGGETQYF.

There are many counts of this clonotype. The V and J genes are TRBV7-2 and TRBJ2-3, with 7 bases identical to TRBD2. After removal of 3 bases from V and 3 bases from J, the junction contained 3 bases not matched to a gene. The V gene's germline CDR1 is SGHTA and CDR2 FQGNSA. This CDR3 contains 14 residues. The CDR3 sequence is CASSLTGGTDTQYF. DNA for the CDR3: TGTGCCAGCAGCTTGACGGGAGGTACAGATACGCAGTATTTT.

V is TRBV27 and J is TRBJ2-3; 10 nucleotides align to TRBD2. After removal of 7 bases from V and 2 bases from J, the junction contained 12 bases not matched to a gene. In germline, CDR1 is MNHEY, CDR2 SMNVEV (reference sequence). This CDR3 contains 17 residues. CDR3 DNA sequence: TGTGCCAGCACCCGTCTACGGGGGACTAGCGTCACAGATACGCAGTATTTT. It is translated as CASTRLRGTSVTDTQYF.

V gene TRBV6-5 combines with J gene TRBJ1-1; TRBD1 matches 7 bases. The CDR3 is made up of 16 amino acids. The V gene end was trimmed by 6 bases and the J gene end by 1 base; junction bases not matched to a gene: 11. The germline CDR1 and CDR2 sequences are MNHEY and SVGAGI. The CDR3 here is CASRRAGTARNTEAFF. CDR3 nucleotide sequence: TGTGCCAGCAGACGCGCCGGGACAGCGAGGAACACTGAAGCTTTCTTT.

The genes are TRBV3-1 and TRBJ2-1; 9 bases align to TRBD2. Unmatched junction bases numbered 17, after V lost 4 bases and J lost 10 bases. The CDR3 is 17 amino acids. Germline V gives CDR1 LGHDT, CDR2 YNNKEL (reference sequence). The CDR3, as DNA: TGTGCCAGCAGCCGCCAGACCGTAGCGGGAGCTCGGCGGGAGCAGTTCTTC. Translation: CASSRQTVAGARREQFF.

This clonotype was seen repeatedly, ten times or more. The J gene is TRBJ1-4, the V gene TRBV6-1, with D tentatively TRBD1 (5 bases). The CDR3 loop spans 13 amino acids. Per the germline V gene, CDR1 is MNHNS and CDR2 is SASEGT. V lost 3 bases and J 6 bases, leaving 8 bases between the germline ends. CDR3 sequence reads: CASSDRVDEKLFF. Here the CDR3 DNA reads TGTGCCAGCAGTGACAGGGTGGATGAAAAACTGTTTTTT.

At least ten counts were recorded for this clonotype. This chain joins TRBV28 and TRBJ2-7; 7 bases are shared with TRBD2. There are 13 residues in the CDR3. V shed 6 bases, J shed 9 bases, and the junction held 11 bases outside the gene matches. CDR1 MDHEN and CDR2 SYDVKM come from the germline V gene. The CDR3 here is CASRYTGGRGQYF. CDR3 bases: TGTGCCAGCAGATACACAGGCGGGAGAGGGCAGTACTTC.

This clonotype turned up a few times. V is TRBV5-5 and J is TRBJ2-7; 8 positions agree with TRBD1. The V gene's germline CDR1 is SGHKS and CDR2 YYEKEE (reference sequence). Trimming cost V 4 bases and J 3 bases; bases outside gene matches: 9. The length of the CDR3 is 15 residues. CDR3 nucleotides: TGTGCCAGCAGCCCCTCGGGACAGGCCTACTACGAGCAGTACTTC. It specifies CASSPSGQAYYEQYF.

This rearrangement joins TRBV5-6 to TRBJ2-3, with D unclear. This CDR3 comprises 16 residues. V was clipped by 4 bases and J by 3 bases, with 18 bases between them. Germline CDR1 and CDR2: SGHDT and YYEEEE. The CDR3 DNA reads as TGTGCCAGCAGCATGGGTGCGTCATCCGTGACAGATACGCAGTATTTT. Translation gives CASSMGASSVTDTQYF.

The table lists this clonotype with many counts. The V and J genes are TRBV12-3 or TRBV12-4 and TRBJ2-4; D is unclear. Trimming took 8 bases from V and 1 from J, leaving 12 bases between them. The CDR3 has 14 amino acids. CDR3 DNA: TGTGCCAGCGGCCCGCAATTCGCCAAAAACATTCAGTACTTC. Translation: CASGPQFAKNIQYF.

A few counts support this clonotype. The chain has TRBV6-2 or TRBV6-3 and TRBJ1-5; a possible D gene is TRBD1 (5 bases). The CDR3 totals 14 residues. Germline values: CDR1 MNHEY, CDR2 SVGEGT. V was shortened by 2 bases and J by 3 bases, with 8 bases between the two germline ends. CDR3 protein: CASSYRGDNQPQHF. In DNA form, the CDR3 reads TGTGCCAGCAGTTACAGGGGAGACAATCAGCCCCAGCATTTT.

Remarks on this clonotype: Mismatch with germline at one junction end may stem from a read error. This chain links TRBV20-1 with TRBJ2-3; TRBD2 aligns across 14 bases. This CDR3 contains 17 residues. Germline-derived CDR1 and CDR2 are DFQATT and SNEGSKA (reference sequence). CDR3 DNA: TGCTGTGCTAGAGGGACTAGCGGGAGAGGAATCGCAGATACGCAGTATTTT. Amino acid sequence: CCARGTSGRGIADTQYF.

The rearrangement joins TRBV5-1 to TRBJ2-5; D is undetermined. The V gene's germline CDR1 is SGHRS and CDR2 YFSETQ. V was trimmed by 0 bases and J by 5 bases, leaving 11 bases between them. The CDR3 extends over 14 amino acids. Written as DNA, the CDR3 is TGCGCCAGCAGCTTGGGGCCGGCGCAGGAGACCCAGTACTTC. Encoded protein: CASSLGPAQETQYF.

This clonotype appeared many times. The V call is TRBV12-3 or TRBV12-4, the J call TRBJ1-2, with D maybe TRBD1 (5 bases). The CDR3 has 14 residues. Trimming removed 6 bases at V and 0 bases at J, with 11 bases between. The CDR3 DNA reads TGTGCCAGCAGCCCCGTGGGGCCTAACTATGGCTACACCTTC. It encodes CASSPVGPNYGYTF.

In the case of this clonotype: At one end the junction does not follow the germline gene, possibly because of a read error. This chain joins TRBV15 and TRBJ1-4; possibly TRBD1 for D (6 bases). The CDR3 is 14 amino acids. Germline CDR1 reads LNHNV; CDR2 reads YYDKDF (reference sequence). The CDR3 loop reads CATSRGGADEKLYF. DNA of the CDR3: TGTGCCACCAGCAGAGGGGGGGCGGATGAAAAACTGTATTTT.

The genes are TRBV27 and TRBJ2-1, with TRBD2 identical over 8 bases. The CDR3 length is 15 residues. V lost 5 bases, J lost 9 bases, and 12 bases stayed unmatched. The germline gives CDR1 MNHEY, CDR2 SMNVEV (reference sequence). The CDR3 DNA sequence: TGTGCCAGCAGTAGGGGACTAGAGGGTAGGGCTGAGCAGTTCTTC. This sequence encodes CASSRGLEGRAEQFF.

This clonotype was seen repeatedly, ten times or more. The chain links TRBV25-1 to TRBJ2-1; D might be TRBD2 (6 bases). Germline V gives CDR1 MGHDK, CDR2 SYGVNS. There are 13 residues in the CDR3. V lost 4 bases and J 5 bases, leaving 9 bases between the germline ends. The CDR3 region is CASSGLAHNEQFF. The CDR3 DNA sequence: TGTGCCAGCAGTGGCCTAGCGCACAATGAGCAGTTCTTC.

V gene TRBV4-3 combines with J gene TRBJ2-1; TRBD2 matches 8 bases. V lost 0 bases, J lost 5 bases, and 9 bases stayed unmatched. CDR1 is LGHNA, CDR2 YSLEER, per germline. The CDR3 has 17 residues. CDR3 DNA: TGCGCCAGCAGCCAAGATCTCTCCGGCGGGAGGCACAATGAGCAGTTCTTC. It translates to CASSQDLSGGRHNEQFF.

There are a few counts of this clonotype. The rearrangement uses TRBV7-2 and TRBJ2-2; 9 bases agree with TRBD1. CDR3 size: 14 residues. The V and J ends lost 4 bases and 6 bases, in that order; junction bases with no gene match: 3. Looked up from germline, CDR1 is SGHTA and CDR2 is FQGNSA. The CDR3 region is CASSSGTGPGELFF. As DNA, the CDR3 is TGTGCCAGCAGCTCCGGGACAGGGCCCGGGGAGCTGTTTTTT.

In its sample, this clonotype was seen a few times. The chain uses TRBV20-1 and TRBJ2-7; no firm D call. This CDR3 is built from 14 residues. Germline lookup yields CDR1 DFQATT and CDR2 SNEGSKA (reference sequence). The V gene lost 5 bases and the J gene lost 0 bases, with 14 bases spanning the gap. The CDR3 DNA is TGCAGTGCTCAGACGGACCGTAACTCCTACGAGCAGTACTTC. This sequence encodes CSAQTDRNSYEQYF.

The CDR3, as DNA: TGTGCCACCAGCAGAGATGGGGGACTAGCGAGCGGGGAGCTGTTTTTT. As protein: CATSRDGGLASGELFF. This chain links TRBV15 with TRBJ2-2, with TRBD2 matching 10 bases. Germline V gene sequence: CDR1 LNHNV, CDR2 YYDKDF (reference sequence). V lost 0 bases, J lost 7 bases, and 5 bases stayed unmatched. The CDR3 covers 16 residues.

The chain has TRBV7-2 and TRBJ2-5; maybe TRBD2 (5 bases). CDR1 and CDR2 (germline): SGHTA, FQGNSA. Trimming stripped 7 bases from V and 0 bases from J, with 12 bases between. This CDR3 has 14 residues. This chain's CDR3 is CASTRSGNQETQYF. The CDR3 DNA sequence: TGTGCCAGCACGAGGAGCGGAAACCAAGAGACCCAGTACTTC.

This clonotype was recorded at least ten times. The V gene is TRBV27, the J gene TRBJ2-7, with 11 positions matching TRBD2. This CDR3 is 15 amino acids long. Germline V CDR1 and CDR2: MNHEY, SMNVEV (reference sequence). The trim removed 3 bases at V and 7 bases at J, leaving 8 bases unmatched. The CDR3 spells CASSFGTSGSGEQYF. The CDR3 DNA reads TGTGCCAGCAGTTTCGGGACTAGCGGTTCAGGGGAGCAGTACTTC.

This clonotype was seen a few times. The DNA of the CDR3 is TGCGCCAGCAGCCAAAGTGGACAGGGATCCGGGGAGCTGTTTTTT. This encodes CASSQSGQGSGELFF. The V and J genes are TRBV4-3 and TRBJ2-2, with 8 nucleotides matching TRBD1. This CDR3 is 15 amino acids long. With 2 bases clipped from V and 6 bases from J, the junction kept 5 bases outside the gene matches. Germline CDR1 and CDR2: LGHNA and YSLEER.

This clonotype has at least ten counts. The CDR3, as DNA: TGTGCCAGCAGTTTGGAAGGATATGAGCAGTTCTTC. Translating gives CASSLEGYEQFF. The chain couples TRBV12-3 or TRBV12-4 to TRBJ2-1, with D hard to call. Deletions cut 3 bases from V and 8 bases from J, with 8 bases between. CDR3 length: 12 residues.

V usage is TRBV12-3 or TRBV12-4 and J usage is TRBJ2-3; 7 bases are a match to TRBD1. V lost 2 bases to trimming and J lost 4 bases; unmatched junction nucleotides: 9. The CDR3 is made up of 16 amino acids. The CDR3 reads CASSLRGLKGADTQYF. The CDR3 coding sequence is TGTGCCAGCAGTTTAAGGGGGCTAAAGGGGGCAGATACGCAGTATTTT.

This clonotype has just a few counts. This CDR3 is CASSLYGRSSHNEQFF. CDR3 sequence (DNA): TGTGCCAGCAGTTTGTACGGGAGGTCTTCCCACAATGAGCAGTTCTTC. J is TRBJ2-1 and V is TRBV6-2 or TRBV6-3; 7 positions match TRBD2. From germline, CDR1 is MNHEY and CDR2 SVGEGT. This CDR3 is 16 amino acids long. V lost 4 bases and J lost 5; bases outside the gene matches: 11.